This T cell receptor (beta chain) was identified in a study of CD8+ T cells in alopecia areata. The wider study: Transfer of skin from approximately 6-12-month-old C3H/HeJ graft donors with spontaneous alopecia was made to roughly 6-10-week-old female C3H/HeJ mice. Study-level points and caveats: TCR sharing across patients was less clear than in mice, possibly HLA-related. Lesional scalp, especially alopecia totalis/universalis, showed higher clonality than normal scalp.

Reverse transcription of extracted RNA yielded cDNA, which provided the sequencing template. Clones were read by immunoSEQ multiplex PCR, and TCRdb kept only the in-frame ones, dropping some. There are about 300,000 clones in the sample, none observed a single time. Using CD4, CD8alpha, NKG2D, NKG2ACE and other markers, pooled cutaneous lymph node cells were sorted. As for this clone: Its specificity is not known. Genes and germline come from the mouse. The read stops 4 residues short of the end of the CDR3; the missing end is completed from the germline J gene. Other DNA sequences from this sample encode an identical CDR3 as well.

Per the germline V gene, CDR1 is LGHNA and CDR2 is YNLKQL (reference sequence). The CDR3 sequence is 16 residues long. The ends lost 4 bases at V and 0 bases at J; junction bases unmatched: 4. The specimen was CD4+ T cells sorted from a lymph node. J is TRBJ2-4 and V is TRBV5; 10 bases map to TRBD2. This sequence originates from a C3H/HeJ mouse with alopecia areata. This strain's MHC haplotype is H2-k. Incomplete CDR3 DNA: TGTGCCAGCAGCCCCCGACTGGGGGGTAGTCAAAAC. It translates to CASSPRLGGSQN. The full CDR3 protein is CASSPRLGGSQNTLYF.